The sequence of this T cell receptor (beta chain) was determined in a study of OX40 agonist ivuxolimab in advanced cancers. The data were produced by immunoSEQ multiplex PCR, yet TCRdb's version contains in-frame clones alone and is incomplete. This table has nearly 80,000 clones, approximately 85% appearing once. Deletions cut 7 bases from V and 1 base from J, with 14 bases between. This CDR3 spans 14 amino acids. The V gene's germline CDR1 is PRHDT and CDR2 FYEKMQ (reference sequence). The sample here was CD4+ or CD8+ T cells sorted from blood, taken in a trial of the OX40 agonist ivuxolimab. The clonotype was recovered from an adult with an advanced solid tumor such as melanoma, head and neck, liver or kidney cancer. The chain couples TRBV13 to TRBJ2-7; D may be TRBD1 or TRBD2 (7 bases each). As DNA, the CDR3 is TGTGCCAGCAAAAGAGCGGGACAGTCCTACGAGCAGTACTTC. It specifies CASKRAGQSYEQYF.